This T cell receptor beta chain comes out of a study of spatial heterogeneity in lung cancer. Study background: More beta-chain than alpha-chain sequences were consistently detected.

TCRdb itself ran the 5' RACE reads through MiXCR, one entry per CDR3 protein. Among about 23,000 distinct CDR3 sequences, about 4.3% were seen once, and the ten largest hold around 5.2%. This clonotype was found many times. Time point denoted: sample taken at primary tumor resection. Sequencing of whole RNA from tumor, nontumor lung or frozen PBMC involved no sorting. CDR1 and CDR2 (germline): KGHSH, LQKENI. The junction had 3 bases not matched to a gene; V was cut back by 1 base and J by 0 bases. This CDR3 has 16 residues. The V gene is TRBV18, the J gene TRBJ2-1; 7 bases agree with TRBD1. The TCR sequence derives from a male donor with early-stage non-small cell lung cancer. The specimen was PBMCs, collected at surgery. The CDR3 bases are TGTGCCAGCTCACCACGCAGGGGGAGCTCCTACAATGAGCAGTTCTTC. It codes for CASSPRRGSSYNEQFF.